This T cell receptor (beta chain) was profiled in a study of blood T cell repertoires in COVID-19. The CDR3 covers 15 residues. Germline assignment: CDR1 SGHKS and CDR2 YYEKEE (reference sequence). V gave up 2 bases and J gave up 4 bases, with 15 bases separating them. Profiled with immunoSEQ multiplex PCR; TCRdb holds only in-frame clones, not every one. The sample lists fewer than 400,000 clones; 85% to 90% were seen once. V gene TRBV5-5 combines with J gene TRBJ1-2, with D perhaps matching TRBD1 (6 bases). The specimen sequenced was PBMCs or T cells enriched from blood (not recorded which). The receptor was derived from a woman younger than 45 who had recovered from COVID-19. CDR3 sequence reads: CASSFSPGVGYGYTF. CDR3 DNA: TGTGCCAGCAGCTTTAGCCCAGGGGTCGGCTATGGCTACACCTTC.